What follows are 30 T cell receptor beta chains derived from one specimen sequenced in a study of vaccination effects on CD4 cells after COVID-19. In the ViraFEST assay, antigen-specific CD4+ clonotypes were identified by expansion after peptide-pool stimulation. The culture ran for about 11 days, and then CD4+ T cells were isolated. Participants were given two doses of BNT162b2 or mRNA-1273 vaccine. The table came from immunoSEQ multiplex PCR; TCRdb's copy has only in-frame clones and leaves some out. The sample has around 24,000 clones; approximately 80% are singletons. These receptors have no known antigen. The sequenced sample was CD4+ T cells from PBMCs cultured with SARS-CoV-2 spike peptides, obtained after COVID-19 vaccination. These receptors originate from a human donor who received a COVID-19 vaccine. Some clones in this sample may be carry-over from other donors' samples.

The chain uses TRBV5-1 and TRBJ1-5; possibly TRBD1 for D (6 bases). The CDR3 is 14 residues long. The V end was cut by 0 bases, the J end by 7 bases, with 11 bases between. Germline CDR1 is SGHRS and CDR2 is YFSETQ. CDR3 sequence (DNA): TGCGCCAGCAGCTTGGGGTCAGGGGTGCAGCCCCAGCATTTT. Amino acid sequence: CASSLGSGVQPQHF.

This chain joins TRBV7-2 and TRBJ2-2; D gene ambiguous. CDR1 is SGHTA and CDR2 is FQGNSA in the germline V gene. Trimming stripped 5 bases from V and 8 bases from J, with 12 bases between. This CDR3 is built from 13 residues. The CDR3 region is CASSPSFWGELFF. The CDR3 DNA is TGTGCCAGCAGCCCTTCATTCTGGGGGGAGCTGTTTTTT.

The chain combines TRBV7-3 with TRBJ2-1; D is possibly TRBD1 (5 bases). V lost 5 bases, J lost 12 bases, and 17 bases lay in between. CDR3 length equals 13 residues. Germline V CDR1 and CDR2: SGHTA, FQGTGA. CDR3: CASSPGPSFGQFF. CDR3 sequence (DNA): TGTGCCAGCAGCCCAGGGCCCTCCTTTGGGCAGTTCTTC.

The chain carries TRBV5-1 and TRBJ2-5; a weak D match, TRBD1 (5 bases). The germline V and J ends were trimmed by 0 bases and 1 base, with 10 bases remaining between them. There are 15 residues in the CDR3. Germline V gene sequence: CDR1 SGHRS, CDR2 YFSETQ. For the CDR3, the DNA is TGCGCCAGCAGCTTGGGCTGGGGCACCCAAGAGACCCAGTACTTC. Amino acid sequence: CASSLGWGTQETQYF. The full variable domain, completed using reference TRBV5-1 and TRBJ2-5, is KAGVTQTPRYLIKTRGQQVTLSCSPISGHRSVSWYQQTPGQGLQFLFEYFSETQRNKGNFPGRFSGRQFSNSRSEMNVSTLELGDSALYLCASSLGWGTQETQYFGPGTRLLVL.

V gene TRBV5-1 combines with J gene TRBJ2-1, with 9 bases matching TRBD1. Trimming took 2 bases from V and 6 from J; bases not matched to a gene: 9. The CDR3 is made up of 16 amino acids. Germline CDR1 and CDR2: SGHRS and YFSETQ. The CDR3, as DNA: TGCGCCAGCAGCTTAACGGGACAGGGAAAGGGCAATGAGCAGTTCTTC. Translating gives CASSLTGQGKGNEQFF. The full variable domain, rest sourced from reference TRBV5-1 and TRBJ2-1, is KAGVTQTPRYLIKTRGQQVTLSCSPISGHRSVSWYQQTPGQGLQFLFEYFSETQRNKGNFPGRFSGRQFSNSRSEMNVSTLELGDSALYLCASSLTGQGKGNEQFFGPGTRLTVL.

The gene calls are TRBV6-2 or TRBV6-3 and TRBJ1-5; TRBD1 agrees at 8 bases. J was trimmed by 5 bases and V by 6 bases; bases with no gene match: 6. This CDR3 is 14 amino acids long. Germline CDR1 reads MNHEY; CDR2 reads SVGEGT. The chain's CDR3 is CASSKDRGHQPQHF. The CDR3 bases are TGTGCCAGCAGCAAAGACAGGGGCCATCAGCCCCAGCATTTT.

CDR3 sequence: CATIAGIRKTQYF. CDR3 nucleotides: TGTGCCACCATTGCGGGTATTCGAAAGACCCAGTACTTC. The chain recombines TRBV6-5 with TRBJ2-5; D perhaps matches TRBD2 (5 bases). CDR1 is MNHEY, CDR2 SVGAGI, per germline. The CDR3 spans 13 residues. V lost 10 bases and J lost 6, with 18 bases in between.

This chain uses TRBV5-1 with TRBJ2-4, with 8 bases lining up with TRBD1. The CDR3 is made up of 15 amino acids. Germline trimming cut 4 bases from V and 8 bases from J; bases unmatched to any gene: 11. Per the germline V gene, CDR1 is SGHRS and CDR2 is YFSETQ. CDR3 nucleotide sequence: TGCGCCAGCAGCGCGACAGGGGACCATGGAGACATTCAGTACTTC. It translates to CASSATGDHGDIQYF.

This rearrangement joins TRBV7-2 to TRBJ1-5, with 7 bases aligning to TRBD1. This CDR3 has 14 residues. Germline assignment: CDR1 SGHTA and CDR2 FQGNSA. J was trimmed by 7 bases and V by 5 bases; bases with no gene match: 8. CDR3 loop: CASSTGTAWQPQHF. The CDR3, as DNA: TGTGCCAGCAGCACCGGGACAGCCTGGCAGCCCCAGCATTTT.

This clone was observed a single time. The CDR3 reads CASSPRTGSYTF. DNA for the CDR3: TGTGCCAGCAGCCCCCGGACAGGCAGCTACACCTTC. The V gene is TRBV7-9, the J gene TRBJ1-2; 7 positions match TRBD1. The V and J ends lost 5 bases and 9 bases, in that order; junction bases with no gene match: 6. Looked up from germline, CDR1 is SEHNR and CDR2 is FQNEAQ (reference sequence). The CDR3 is made up of 12 amino acids.

The chain joins TRBV30 to TRBJ1-1; possible D gene TRBD1, 5 bases. Trimming removed 1 base at V and 1 base at J, with 10 bases between. The CDR3 loop spans 14 amino acids. The germline V gene has CDR1 GTSNPN and CDR2 SVGIG (reference sequence). The CDR3 DNA is TGTGCCTGGAGTGCTACAGGTAAGAACACTGAAGCTTTCTTT. This encodes CAWSATGKNTEAFF.

The rearrangement uses TRBV7-9 and TRBJ1-2; 7 bases line up with TRBD1. Germline V gene data show CDR1 as SEHNR and CDR2 as FQNEAQ (reference sequence). The CDR3 is 14 residues long. V lost 4 bases and J lost 4; bases outside the gene matches: 6. This CDR3 reads CASSYGTAIYGYTF. The CDR3 DNA sequence: TGTGCCAGCAGCTACGGGACAGCAATCTATGGCTACACCTTC.

The V and J genes are TRBV12-5 and TRBJ1-5; 11 bases are shared with TRBD1. V dropped 4 bases and J dropped 7; count of bases not matched to a gene: 9. Germline assignment: CDR1 LGHNT and CDR2 FRNRAP. CDR3 size: 16 residues. For the CDR3, the DNA is TGTGCTAGTGGTTCCCGCTGGACAGGGGGCGGACAGCCCCAGCATTTT. Its translation: CASGSRWTGGGQPQHF.

V and J are TRBV9 and TRBJ2-1; D unclear. The CDR3 totals 16 residues. CDR1 SGDLS and CDR2 YYNGEE come from the germline V gene. V lost 0 bases and J 1 base, leaving 11 bases between the germline ends. The CDR3 spells CASSVDRSKSYNEQFF. CDR3 nucleotide sequence: TGTGCCAGCAGCGTAGATCGGTCCAAATCCTACAATGAGCAGTTCTTC.

This clone turned up a few times. The rearrangement links TRBV19 to TRBJ2-2; D possibly corresponds to TRBD1 (6 bases). Per the germline V gene, CDR1 is LNHDA and CDR2 is SQIVND (reference sequence). Trimming removed 5 bases from V and 2 bases from J, with 12 bases in between. The CDR3 is made up of 15 amino acids. The CDR3 sequence: CASSLDRRNTGELFF. The DNA for the CDR3 is TGTGCCAGTAGTCTTGACAGGAGAAACACCGGGGAGCTGTTTTTT. Variable domain in full (rest from reference TRBV19 and TRBJ2-2): DGGITQSPKYLFRKEGQNVTLSCEQNLNHDAMYWYRQDPGQGLRLIYYSQIVNDFQKGDIAEGYSVSREKKESFPLTVTSAQKNPTAFYLCASSLDRRNTGELFFGEGSRLTVL.

The V gene is TRBV9, the J gene TRBJ2-1; 8 bases line up with TRBD2. The V segment lost 0 bases and the J segment 2 bases; nucleotides outside the gene matches: 4. CDR3 size: 16 residues. From germline, CDR1 is SGDLS and CDR2 YYNGEE. The CDR3 coding sequence is TGTGCCAGCAGCGTAGGGCCAGCGGGGGCCTACAATGAGCAGTTCTTC. Translated, it gives CASSVGPAGAYNEQFF.

A note on this clone: Other DNA sequences of this sample code for an identical CDR3. The V call is TRBV18, the J call TRBJ2-5; the match to TRBD2 covers 12 bases. Germline V gene sequence: CDR1 KGHSH, CDR2 LQKENI. The length of the CDR3 is 15 residues. V was clipped by 3 bases and J by 2 bases; unmatched bases: 1. The CDR3 bases are TGTGCCAGCTCACCTCTAGCGGGGGGGCAAGAGACCCAGTACTTC. It yields the protein CASSPLAGGQETQYF.

The chain is built from TRBV2 and TRBJ1-4, with D perhaps TRBD1 (6 bases). Trimming shortened V by 2 bases and J by 14 bases, and 18 bases separated the two germline ends. Germline loops: CDR1 SNHLY, CDR2 FYNNEI. This CDR3 region has 14 residues. As DNA, the CDR3 is TGTGCCAGCAGTGAATTTTCTGTCGGCAGGGGCCTGTTTTTT. This gives the protein CASSEFSVGRGLFF.

This sequence joins TRBV6-5 and TRBJ1-4, with D unresolved. V was pared by 3 bases and J by 3 bases, with 11 bases between. Germline V gives CDR1 MNHEY, CDR2 SVGAGI. This CDR3 region has 15 residues. Here the CDR3 reads CASSYRAASNEKLFF. In DNA form, the CDR3 reads TGTGCCAGCAGTTATCGGGCAGCCTCTAATGAAAAACTGTTTTTT.

This clone was recorded once. This chain uses TRBV28 with TRBJ2-3; D assignment may be TRBD1 or TRBD2 (6 bases each). There are 15 residues in the CDR3. V shed 6 bases and J shed 0 bases, with 13 bases lying between them. Germline CDR1 reads MDHEN; CDR2 reads SYDVKM. CDR3 DNA: TGTGCCAGCAGCGAAGGGGGGAGGAGCACAGATACGCAGTATTTT. Its translation: CASSEGGRSTDTQYF.

V and J are TRBV4-1 and TRBJ1-1; the D gene is possibly TRBD1 (5 bases). Looked up from germline, CDR1 is MGHRA and CDR2 is YSYEKL. V lost 1 base, J lost 1 base, and 13 bases lay in between. This CDR3 is 16 amino acids long. DNA for the CDR3: TGCGCCAGCAGCCAAGTACACGTCAGGGAGAACACTGAAGCTTTCTTT. Its protein product is CASSQVHVRENTEAFF.

The gene calls are TRBV10-3 and TRBJ2-1; no definite D call. CDR1 and CDR2 (germline): ENHRY, SYGVKD. The CDR3 has 13 residues. Trimming took off 4 bases at V and 7 bases at J, with 11 bases between the two ends. The DNA for the CDR3 is TGTGCCATCAGTGGGCAGGATAGAAATGAGCAGTTCTTC. It encodes CAISGQDRNEQFF.

Only a few counts were recorded for this clone. The chain links TRBV14 to TRBJ1-4; 11 bases line up with TRBD1. This CDR3 has 13 residues. CDR1 is SGHDN, CDR2 FVKESK, per germline. The J segment lost 11 bases and the V segment lost 7 bases, leaving 6 bases of the junction unmatched. CDR3 nucleotides: TGTGCCAGCAACCGGGACAGGGGGGGTAAACTGTTTTTT. Protein product: CASNRDRGGKLFF.

The rearrangement links TRBV29-1 to TRBJ1-4; possibly TRBD1 for D (5 bases). Trimming took off 8 bases at V and 7 bases at J, with 14 bases between the two ends. Germline assignment: CDR1 SQVTM and CDR2 ANQGSEA. The CDR3 consists of 12 residues. Here the CDR3 reads CSIKAGSEKLFF. CDR3 nucleotides: TGCAGCATAAAGGCAGGGAGTGAAAAACTGTTTTTT.

V usage is TRBV3-1 (or the pseudogene TRBV3-2) and J usage is TRBJ2-3, with D maybe TRBD2 (7 bases). The V and J ends lost 5 bases and 4 bases respectively, with 19 bases between them. Germline CDR1 reads LGHDT; CDR2 reads YNNKEL (reference sequence). The CDR3 totals 16 residues. The CDR3, as DNA: TGTGCCAGCAGCGACCCCGGGGGGCGCTTGGCAGATACGCAGTATTTT. It yields the protein CASSDPGGRLADTQYF.

The DNA for the CDR3 is TGTGCCAGCAGCCAAGGTCTGGAAGCCTATGGCTACACCTTC. Its translation: CASSQGLEAYGYTF. The chain is built from TRBV3-1 (or the pseudogene TRBV3-2) and TRBJ1-2; D gene ambiguous. Looked up from germline, CDR1 is LGHDT and CDR2 is YNNKEL (reference sequence). The V end was cut by 1 base, the J end by 4 bases, with 10 bases between. This CDR3 is 14 amino acids long.

The chain combines TRBV14 with TRBJ1-2, with a weak D call TRBD1 (5 bases). CDR1 and CDR2 from the germline V gene are SGHDN and FVKESK. CDR3 size: 15 residues. The V gene lost 1 base and the J gene lost 4 bases, with 13 bases spanning the gap. CDR3 nucleotide sequence: TGTGCCAGCAGCCAAGGAGAACAGGTGTTCTATGGCTACACCTTC. It specifies CASSQGEQVFYGYTF.

V is TRBV3-1 (or the pseudogene TRBV3-2) and J is TRBJ2-5; D gene uncertain. Germline V gene sequence: CDR1 LGHDT, CDR2 YNNKEL (reference sequence). The CDR3 is 11 residues long. The V end was cut by 2 bases, the J end by 2 bases, with 0 bases between. The CDR3 DNA reads as TGTGCCAGCAGCCAACAAGAGACCCAGTACTTC. It translates to CASSQQETQYF.

This clone has more than one count but fewer than ten. The sample carries other DNA sequences with the same CDR3. This chain links TRBV12-3 or TRBV12-4 with TRBJ1-2; 7 bases map to TRBD1. V dropped 6 bases and J dropped 8; count of bases not matched to a gene: 3. CDR3 length: 11 residues. CDR3 bases: TGTGCCAGCAGCAGGGGGGTCGGCTACACCTTC. Its protein is CASSRGVGYTF.

This chain joins TRBV5-4 and TRBJ1-5; D is uncertain. V dropped 0 bases and J dropped 3 bases, with 7 bases sitting between them. Germline V lookup: CDR1 SGHNT, CDR2 YYREEE (reference sequence). The length of the CDR3 is 14 residues. The DNA of the CDR3 is TGTGCCAGCAGCTTGGACGGGAACAATCAGCCCCAGCATTTT. Protein: CASSLDGNNQPQHF.